This entry lists 32 T cell receptor beta chains sequenced from one sample in a study of radiation and T cells in renal cell carcinoma. Time point: blood 2 weeks post-SBRT. Regarding treatment: 15 Gy SBRT to primary tumor, nephrectomy 4 weeks later. The repertoire was sequenced with immunoSEQ multiplex PCR; TCRdb's copy has only in-frame clones and lacks some. The data hold 120,000 or so clones, with 65% to 85% observed a single time. This sample comprised blood, obtained from a patient whose treatment included radiotherapy and nephrectomy. These receptor sequences come from a man between 50 and 59 years old with renal cell carcinoma.

This clone has only one observation. CDR3 DNA sequence: TGTGCCAGCAGTTTCTTAACTGAAGCTTTCTTT. This encodes CASSFLTEAFF. The V call is TRBV28, the J call TRBJ1-1; D is unclear. Trimming removed 3 bases at V and 5 bases at J, with 4 bases between. The CDR3 is made up of 11 amino acids. Germline lookup yields CDR1 MDHEN and CDR2 SYDVKM.

This clone was detected only once. The chain employs TRBV7-8 and TRBJ2-5, with 7 bases aligning to TRBD2. The CDR3 extends over 14 amino acids. The V gene end was trimmed by 3 bases and the J gene end by 2 bases; junction bases not matched to a gene: 3. From germline, CDR1 is SGHVS and CDR2 FQNEAQ. The CDR3 here is CASSFGGIQETQYF. The CDR3 region has the DNA TGTGCCAGCAGCTTCGGGGGGATACAAGAGACCCAGTACTTC.

This clone showed up just a few times. This chain links TRBV7-2 with TRBJ2-1; D uncertain. Trimming cost V 0 bases and J 2 bases, with 8 bases left between them. CDR1 SGHTA and CDR2 FQGNSA come from the germline V gene. The CDR3 sequence is 15 residues long. The CDR3 region has the DNA TGTGCCAGCAGCTTAGCGAGAGGAACCTACAATGAGCAGTTCTTC. As protein: CASSLARGTYNEQFF.

This clone appeared a single time. CDR3 protein: CASSPGTALGYGYTF. The CDR3 DNA reads as TGTGCCAGCTCCCCCGGGACAGCCCTTGGGTATGGCTACACCTTC. The chain joins TRBV18 to TRBJ1-2, with 7 bases lining up with TRBD1. Germline-derived CDR1 and CDR2 are KGHSH and LQKENI. V shed 6 bases, J shed 5 bases, and the junction held 12 bases outside the gene matches. This CDR3 comprises 15 residues. Variable domain in full (rest from reference TRBV18 and TRBJ1-2): NAGVMQNPRHLVRRRGQEARLRCSPMKGHSHVYWYRQLPEEGLKFMVYLQKENIIDESGMPKERFSAEFPKEGPSILRIQQVVRGDSAAYFCASSPGTALGYGYTFGSGTRLTVV.

This chain joins TRBV5-1 and TRBJ2-3, with D possibly matching TRBD1 (5 bases). From germline, CDR1 is SGHRS and CDR2 YFSETQ. The CDR3 has 16 amino acids. Trimming stripped 1 base from V and 0 bases from J, with 12 bases between. The CDR3 protein is CASSLTPTVSTDTQYF. The DNA of the CDR3 is TGCGCCAGCAGCTTGACCCCGACAGTAAGCACAGATACGCAGTATTTT.

The V and J genes are TRBV7-9 and TRBJ2-3; TRBD2 agrees at 9 bases. This CDR3 spans 16 amino acids. CDR1 is SEHNR and CDR2 is FQNEAQ in the germline V gene (reference sequence). The V gene end was trimmed by 5 bases and the J gene end by 6 bases; junction bases not matched to a gene: 12. The CDR3 sequence: CASSPRTSESLDTQYF. The CDR3 DNA is TGTGCCAGCAGCCCCCGGACTAGCGAGAGCTTGGATACGCAGTATTTT.

As concerns this clone: Its ends do not fully match the called genes, so a read error is possible. This chain's CDR3 is CASSPGTFNEQFF. CDR3 bases: TGTGCTAGCAGCCCCGGGACCTTCAATGAGCAGTTCTTC. V and J are TRBV7-7 and TRBJ2-1; perhaps D is TRBD1 or TRBD2 (5 bases each). This CDR3 is built from 13 residues. CDR1 is SSHAT and CDR2 is FNYEAQ in the germline V gene (reference sequence).

In DNA form, the CDR3 reads TGTGCCAGCAGTTTAATGACAGAGGGTGAAGCTTTCTTT. It encodes CASSLMTEGEAFF. The gene calls are TRBV27 and TRBJ1-1; D may be TRBD1 (5 bases). Germline V lookup: CDR1 MNHEY, CDR2 SMNVEV (reference sequence). V gave up 2 bases and J gave up 7 bases, with 11 bases separating them. This CDR3 comprises 13 residues.

The chain links TRBV2 to TRBJ1-4; 9 nucleotides match TRBD1. The CDR3 runs 19 residues. CDR1 SNHLY and CDR2 FYNNEI come from the germline V gene. Trimming took 6 bases from V and 5 from J; bases not matched to a gene: 19. The CDR3 region is CASRDPTGQGNGPNEKLFF. In DNA form, the CDR3 reads TGTGCCAGCAGAGACCCTACGGGACAGGGTAACGGACCGAATGAAAAACTGTTTTTT.

CDR3 loop: CASSLPLNTGELFF. CDR3 bases: TGTGCCAGCAGCCTACCCCTTAACACCGGGGAGCTGTTTTTT. The chain has TRBV7-2 and TRBJ2-2; no definite D call. Trimming cost V 5 bases and J 2 bases, with 9 bases left between them. The CDR3 extends over 14 amino acids. Germline loops: CDR1 SGHTA, CDR2 FQGNSA.

This chain uses TRBV5-1 with TRBJ2-7, with 8 bases that match TRBD2. Looked up from germline, CDR1 is SGHRS and CDR2 is YFSETQ. The CDR3 length is 17 residues. V lost 1 base and J lost 2; bases outside the gene matches: 11. For the CDR3, the DNA is TGCGCCAGCAGCTTGTTGGCCTCAGCGGGAGATACCTACGAGCAGTACTTC. Its translation is CASSLLASAGDTYEQYF.

The chain employs TRBV6-5 and TRBJ2-7, with no clear D. The CDR3 totals 15 residues. Trimming took off 2 bases at V and 6 bases at J, with 17 bases between the two ends. Germline values: CDR1 MNHEY, CDR2 SVGAGI. CDR3 region: CASSYGRRSEPEQYF. CDR3 DNA: TGTGCCAGCAGTTACGGACGCAGGTCAGAACCCGAGCAGTACTTC.

The V and J genes are TRBV4-3 and TRBJ1-2; D not resolved. CDR3 length: 14 residues. Deletions cut 0 bases from V and 9 bases from J, with 14 bases between. Germline CDR1 and CDR2: LGHNA and YSLEER. The CDR3: CASSQEIGSSRYTF. For the CDR3, the DNA is TGCGCCAGCAGCCAAGAGATTGGAAGTAGCCGCTACACCTTC.

On this clone: The sample has other DNA sequences that encode this CDR3 too. The chain combines TRBV10-3 with TRBJ1-3; D is unclear. The CDR3 has 15 residues. Trimming removed 0 bases from V and 0 bases from J, with 6 bases in between. Germline V gene data show CDR1 as ENHRY and CDR2 as SYGVKD. DNA for the CDR3: TGTGCCATCAGTGAGTCCCGGAGCTCTGGAAACACCATATATTTT. It is translated as CAISESRSSGNTIYF.

This sequence joins TRBV5-6 and TRBJ1-1; TRBD1 is a possible D gene (5 bases). CDR1 SGHDT and CDR2 YYEEEE come from the germline V gene. This CDR3 is 17 amino acids long. With 0 bases removed from V and 0 bases from J, the gap between germline ends came to 15 bases. CDR3 in DNA: TGTGCCAGCAGCTTGGGGGTGACAGAAAGATTGAACACTGAAGCTTTCTTT. The encoded protein is CASSLGVTERLNTEAFF.

V usage is TRBV29-1 and J usage is TRBJ1-2; unclear D gene. This CDR3 comprises 13 residues. Germline V gene data show CDR1 as SQVTM and CDR2 as ANQGSEA. V was trimmed by 4 bases and J by 4 bases, leaving 13 bases between them. The CDR3 bases are TGCAGCGTTGGGGGATCAACCTTCTATGGCTACACCTTC. Translating it yields CSVGGSTFYGYTF.

V is TRBV7-9 and J is TRBJ2-3; weak D call: TRBD2 (6 bases). This CDR3 contains 17 residues. Germline CDR1 reads SEHNR; CDR2 reads FQNEAQ (reference sequence). Trimming left V 0 bases short and J 2 bases short, with 15 bases between. The CDR3 loop is CASSLAREGLDTDTQYF. The CDR3 DNA reads TGTGCCAGCAGCTTAGCGCGAGAGGGACTTGACACAGATACGCAGTATTTT.

The rearrangement uses TRBV30 and TRBJ2-5; no firm D call. Germline lookup yields CDR1 GTSNPN and CDR2 SVGIG (reference sequence). V dropped 2 bases and J dropped 4 bases, with 5 bases sitting between them. The CDR3 has 11 residues. This CDR3 reads CAWSIGETQYF. CDR3 coding DNA: TGTGCCTGGAGTATCGGAGAGACCCAGTACTTC.

The chain is built from TRBV14 and TRBJ2-1; D is undetermined. CDR1 and CDR2 from the germline V gene are SGHDN and FVKESK. The V end lost 2 bases, the J end lost 5 bases, and 10 bases lay between the germline ends. The CDR3 loop spans 14 amino acids. Here the CDR3 DNA reads TGTGCCAGCAGCCAAATGGACCGGGACAATGAGCAGTTCTTC. Protein: CASSQMDRDNEQFF.

The V gene is TRBV6-1, the J gene TRBJ1-2, with D unclear. The ends were cut back, 0 bases at V and 4 bases at J, with 12 bases in the middle. The CDR3 is 15 residues long. In germline, CDR1 is MNHNS, CDR2 SASEGT. The CDR3: CASSEAPGSSYGYTF. The CDR3 DNA is TGTGCCAGCAGTGAAGCGCCGGGGTCCTCCTATGGCTACACCTTC.

The J gene is TRBJ1-6, the V gene TRBV27, with a weak D call TRBD1 (6 bases). In germline, CDR1 is MNHEY, CDR2 SMNVEV (reference sequence). The CDR3 spans 15 residues. V was clipped by 5 bases and J by 7 bases, with 15 bases between them. CDR3 DNA: TGTGCCAGCAGTCCCCTAGGGGGAGGCAATTCACCCCTCCACTTT. It yields the protein CASSPLGGGNSPLHF.

The gene calls are TRBV5-1 and TRBJ1-5; TRBD1 aligns across 7 bases. The CDR3 length is 15 residues. V trimming: 0 bases; J trimming: 4 bases; junction bases outside the gene matches: 4. The germline V gene encodes CDR1 SGHRS and CDR2 YFSETQ. CDR3 amino acids: CASSLGQGRNQPQHF. The CDR3 DNA sequence: TGCGCCAGCAGCTTGGGACAGGGCAGGAATCAGCCCCAGCATTTT.

As for this clone: The sample has other DNA sequences that encode this CDR3 too. The chain carries TRBV9 and TRBJ2-3, with a weak D call TRBD1 (6 bases). CDR3 length: 14 residues. Germline values: CDR1 SGDLS, CDR2 YYNGEE. V lost 0 bases and J lost 1, with 6 bases in between. CDR3 DNA sequence: TGTGCCAGCAGCGTAGGGACAGGCACAGATACGCAGTATTTT. This translates into CASSVGTGTDTQYF.

The chain carries TRBV30 and TRBJ2-1; the D call may be TRBD1 or TRBD2 (5 bases each). The CDR3 totals 12 residues. Trimming removed 0 bases at V and 13 bases at J, with 13 bases between. CDR1 is GTSNPN, CDR2 SVGIG, per germline (reference sequence). CDR3 nucleotides: TGTGCCTGGAGTGTAGGGTTTGGGACCCAGTTCTTC. Its protein is CAWSVGFGTQFF.

The genes are TRBV15 and TRBJ2-6; D gene unclear. V was pared by 1 base and J by 1 base, with 5 bases between. The germline V gene has CDR1 LNHNV and CDR2 YYDKDF (reference sequence). The CDR3 contains 15 residues. This CDR3 is CATSRVSSGANVLTF. In nucleotides, the CDR3 is TGTGCCACCAGCAGAGTCTCTTCTGGGGCCAACGTCCTGACTTTC.

The J gene is TRBJ1-1, the V gene TRBV6-6; no firm D call. CDR1 and CDR2 from the germline V gene are MNHNY and SVGAGI (reference sequence). Trimming took 8 bases from V and 2 from J, leaving 9 bases between them. CDR3 length: 12 amino acids. In DNA, the CDR3 is TGTGCCAGCGCCCACCCAAACACTGAAGCTTTCTTT. Residues: CASAHPNTEAFF.

This clone was recorded once. CDR3: CASRRGGTNEKLFF. In DNA, the CDR3 is TGTGCCAGCAGGAGAGGAGGGACTAATGAAAAACTGTTTTTT. The chain employs TRBV6-5 and TRBJ1-4; no firm D call. V was shortened by 6 bases and J by 2 bases, with 10 bases between the two germline ends. This CDR3 is 14 amino acids long. CDR1 and CDR2 from the germline V gene are MNHEY and SVGAGI.

The chain joins TRBV27 to TRBJ1-2, with TRBD1 matching over 10 bases. The CDR3 loop spans 14 amino acids. Trimming at V came to 6 bases and at J to 3 bases, leaving 4 bases not matched to a gene. In germline, CDR1 is MNHEY, CDR2 SMNVEV (reference sequence). For the CDR3, the DNA is TGTGCCAGCAGGGTTGGGACAGGGGACTATGGCTACACCTTC. This codes for CASRVGTGDYGYTF.

The chain employs TRBV7-6 and TRBJ2-7, with a tentative D call TRBD2 (6 bases). This CDR3 has 16 residues. Germline loops: CDR1 SGHVS, CDR2 FNYEAQ. V was cut by 4 bases and J by 0 bases, with 16 bases left in between. For the CDR3, the DNA is TGTGCCAGCAGCTCAGATGGCGGGGTTAGCTCCTACGAGCAGTACTTC. Translation: CASSSDGGVSSYEQYF.

The chain is built from TRBV5-1 and TRBJ2-3, with 9 positions matching TRBD2. The CDR3 extends over 18 amino acids. Germline trimming cut 0 bases from V and 0 bases from J; bases unmatched to any gene: 8. The germline V gene encodes CDR1 SGHRS and CDR2 YFSETQ. CDR3 nucleotides: TGCGCCAGCAGCTTGGCGCGTTCTAGCGGGACTAGCACAGATACGCAGTATTTT. Translation gives CASSLARSSGTSTDTQYF.

The rearrangement joins TRBV6-1 to TRBJ2-7; D tentatively fits TRBD1 or TRBD2 (6 bases each). Germline CDR1 MNHNS, CDR2 SASEGT. V was clipped by 6 bases and J by 3 bases, with 15 bases between them. The CDR3 runs to 14 residues. CDR3 loop: CASSSGDIYYEQYF. In DNA, the CDR3 is TGTGCCAGCAGCTCGGGGGACATTTACTACGAGCAGTACTTC.

This chain joins TRBV6-4 and TRBJ2-3, with TRBD2 as a possible D gene (5 bases). CDR3 length: 13 residues. Germline V gene data show CDR1 as MRHNA and CDR2 as SNTAGT. The V gene lost 2 bases and the J gene lost 5 bases, with 8 bases spanning the gap. The CDR3 nucleotides are TGTGCCAGCAGTGACATACTAGGAGATACGCAGTATTTT. Residues: CASSDILGDTQYF.